This T cell receptor (beta chain) was identified during a study of graft-versus-host responses after intestinal transplantation. About the research overall: Grafts that recipients had were multivisceral, liver-intestinal, or isolated intestinal transplants.

This CDR3 contains 17 residues. The germline V and J ends were trimmed by 5 bases and 3 bases, with 19 bases remaining between them. Germline CDR1 reads MDHEN; CDR2 reads SYDVKM. Sequencing used immunoSEQ multiplex PCR; TCRdb keeps in-frame clones, though not all of them. The sample shows 15,000 or so clones, approximately 79% of them seen only once. Graft tissue was processed to release intraepithelial and lamina propria lymphocytes. The V and J genes are TRBV28 and TRBJ1-4, with D possibly being TRBD1 (5 bases). This receptor was taken from a human patient who received an intestinal transplant, so some T cells may come from the graft donor. Sample: ileum tissue, taken 17 days after transplant. The CDR3 spells CASSPRGRVYSNEKLFF. CDR3 DNA: TGTGCCAGCAGTCCTCGGGGGAGGGTATATTCTAATGAAAAACTGTTTTTT.